This T cell receptor (beta chain) was sequenced for a study of shared clonotypes between healthy human individuals. Worth noting for this clone: The same CDR3 also results from other DNA sequences found in this sample.

The CDR3 spans 13 residues. Germline assignment: CDR1 LNHDA and CDR2 SQIVND (reference sequence). Unmatched junction bases numbered 4, after V lost 6 bases and J lost 5 bases. Sequenced by immunoSEQ multiplex PCR; TCRdb stores in-frame clones only, minus some. The sample has a few million clones; 93% are singletons. Material: naive CD4+ T cells from PBMCs. Subset in this sample: CD45RA+ positively selected. This clonotype originated in a man aged 18 to 29 in good health. Some clones in this sample may be carry-over from other donors' samples. The chain couples TRBV19 to TRBJ2-5, with 9 bases lining up with TRBD1. The CDR3 sequence: CASRDRGKETQYF. The CDR3 DNA reads TGTGCCAGTAGGGACAGGGGCAAGGAGACCCAGTACTTC.